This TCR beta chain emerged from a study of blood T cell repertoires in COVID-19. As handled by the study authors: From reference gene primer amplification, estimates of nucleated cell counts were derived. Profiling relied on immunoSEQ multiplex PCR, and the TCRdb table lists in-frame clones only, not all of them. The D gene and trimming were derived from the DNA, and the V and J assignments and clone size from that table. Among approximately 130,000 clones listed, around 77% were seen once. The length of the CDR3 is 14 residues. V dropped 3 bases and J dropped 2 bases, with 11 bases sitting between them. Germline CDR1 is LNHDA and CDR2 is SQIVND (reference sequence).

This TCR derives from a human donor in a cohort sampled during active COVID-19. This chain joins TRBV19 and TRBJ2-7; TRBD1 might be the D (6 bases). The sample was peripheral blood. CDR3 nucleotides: TGTGCCAGTAGTATTATAGGACAGACCTACGAGCAGTACTTC. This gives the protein CASSIIGQTYEQYF.